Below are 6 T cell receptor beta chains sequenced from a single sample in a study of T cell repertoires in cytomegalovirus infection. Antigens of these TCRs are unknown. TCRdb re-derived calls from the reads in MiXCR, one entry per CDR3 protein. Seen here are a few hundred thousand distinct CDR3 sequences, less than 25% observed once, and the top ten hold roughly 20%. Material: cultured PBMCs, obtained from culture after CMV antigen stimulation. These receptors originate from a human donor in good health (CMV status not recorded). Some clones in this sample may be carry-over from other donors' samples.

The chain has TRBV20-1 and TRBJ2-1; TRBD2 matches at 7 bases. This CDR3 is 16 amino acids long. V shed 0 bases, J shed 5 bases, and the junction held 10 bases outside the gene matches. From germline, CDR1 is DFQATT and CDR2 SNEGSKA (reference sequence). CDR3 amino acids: CSARDRGTNYNNEQFF. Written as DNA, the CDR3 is TGCAGTGCTAGAGATCGGGGGACTAATTATAACAATGAGCAGTTCTTC.

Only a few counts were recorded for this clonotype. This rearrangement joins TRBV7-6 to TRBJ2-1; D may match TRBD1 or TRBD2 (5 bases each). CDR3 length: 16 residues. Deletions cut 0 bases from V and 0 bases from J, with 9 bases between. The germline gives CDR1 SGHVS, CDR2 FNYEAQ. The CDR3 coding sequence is TGTGCCAGCAGCTTAGCCGGGGCCAGCTCCTACAATGAGCAGTTCTTC. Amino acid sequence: CASSLAGASSYNEQFF. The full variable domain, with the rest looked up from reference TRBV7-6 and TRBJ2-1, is GAGVSQSPRYKVTKRGQDVALRCDPISGHVSLYWYRQALGQGPEFLTYFNYEAQQDKSGLPNDRFSAERPEGSISTLTIQRTEQRDSAMYRCASSLAGASSYNEQFFGPGTRLTVL.

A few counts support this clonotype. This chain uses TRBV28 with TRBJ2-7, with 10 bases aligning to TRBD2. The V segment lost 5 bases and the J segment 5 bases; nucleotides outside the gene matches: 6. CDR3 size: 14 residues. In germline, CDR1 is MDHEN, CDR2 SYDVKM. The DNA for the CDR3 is TGTGCCAGCAGTCAGTCACTAGCGGGACACGAGCAGTACGTC. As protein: CASSQSLAGHEQYV.

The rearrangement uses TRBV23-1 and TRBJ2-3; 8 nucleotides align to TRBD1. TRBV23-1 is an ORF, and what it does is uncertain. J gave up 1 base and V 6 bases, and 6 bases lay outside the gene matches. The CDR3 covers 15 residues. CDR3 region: CASSLTGDCTDTQYF. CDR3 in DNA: TGCGCCAGCAGCCTGACAGGGGACTGCACAGATACGCAGTATTTT.

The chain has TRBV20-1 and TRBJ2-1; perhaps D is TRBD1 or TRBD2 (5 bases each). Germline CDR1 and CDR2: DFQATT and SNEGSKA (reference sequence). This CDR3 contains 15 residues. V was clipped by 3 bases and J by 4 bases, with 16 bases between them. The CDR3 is CSASAPGTHYNEQFF. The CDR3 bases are TGCAGTGCTAGCGCCCCCGGGACCCATTACAATGAGCAGTTCTTC.

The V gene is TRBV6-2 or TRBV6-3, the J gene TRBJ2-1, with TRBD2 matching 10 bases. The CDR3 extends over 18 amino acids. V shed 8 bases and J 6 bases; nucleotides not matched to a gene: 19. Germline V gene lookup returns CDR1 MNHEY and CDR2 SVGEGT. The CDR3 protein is CASGIQREGLMVVNEQFF. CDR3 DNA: TGTGCCAGCGGTATACAGCGGGAGGGCCTAATGGTTGTCAATGAGCAGTTCTTC.